The 8 T cell receptor beta chains below come from one sample, sequenced in a study of blood T cells in healthy people across ages. A second PCR, run for roughly 7 to 11 cycles, used a sample-barcoded 5' primer plus a J-beta primer mix. TCRdb processed the 5' RACE reads anew with MiXCR; each CDR3 protein has one entry. The repertoire includes some 1.5 million distinct CDR3 sequences, roughly 28% of them detected once, and 7.7% sits in the top ten. The sequencing sample was made of blood. The receptors come from a woman aged 25 to 45 in good health.

The sample holds a few counts of this clonotype. This rearrangement joins TRBV5-1 to TRBJ2-6; TRBD2 matches 7 bases. The germline gives CDR1 SGHRS, CDR2 YFSETQ. The length of the CDR3 is 15 residues. Trimming removed 0 bases from V and 5 bases from J; junction bases left unmatched: 2. CDR3 residues: CASSLGGGRANVLTF. DNA of the CDR3: TGCGCCAGCAGCTTGGGCGGGGGTAGGGCCAACGTCCTGACTTTC.

This clonotype was detected only a few times. A much larger clone differs by one base, so this may be a read error. The J gene is TRBJ2-6, the V gene TRBV4-1, with 7 bases identical to TRBD1. The CDR3 covers 20 residues. Germline CDR1 is MGHRA and CDR2 is YSYEKL. CDR3 nucleotides: TGCGCCAGCAGCCCCCAGGCAGGGGGAATGCTAGGCTCTGGGGCCAACGTCCGGACTTTC. This encodes CASSPQAGGMLGSGANVRTF.

Note on this clonotype: A read error may produce the germline difference seen at one junction end. The gene calls are TRBV12-3 or TRBV12-4 and TRBJ2-3; D unresolved. This CDR3 has 12 residues. CDR3 amino acids: CASGFLADTQYF. DNA for the CDR3: TGTGCCAGCGGTTTTTTAGCAGATACGCAGTATTTT.

The chain employs TRBV5-1 and TRBJ2-1, with 7 bases aligning to TRBD1. Trimming at V came to 5 bases and at J to 2 bases, leaving 7 bases not matched to a gene. CDR1 is SGHRS and CDR2 is YFSETQ in the germline V gene. This CDR3 has 15 residues. The CDR3 region has the DNA TGCGCCAGCAGAATAGGGGGCGACCCCTACAATGAGCAGTTCTTC. This translates into CASRIGGDPYNEQFF.

The chain recombines TRBV28 with TRBJ2-3, with D uncertain. Trimming removed 5 bases from V and 4 bases from J, with 13 bases in between. CDR1 is MDHEN and CDR2 is SYDVKM in the germline V gene. The length of the CDR3 is 14 residues. CDR3 protein: CASSVLPRADTQYF. CDR3 nucleotide sequence: TGTGCCAGCAGTGTCCTCCCTAGGGCAGATACGCAGTATTTT.

The chain recombines TRBV6-1 with TRBJ1-3, with 11 positions matching TRBD1. Germline CDR1 MNHNS, CDR2 SASEGT. This CDR3 spans 16 amino acids. V was clipped by 5 bases and J by 0 bases; unmatched bases: 3. The CDR3 sequence is CASSWGQGDSGNTIYF. The DNA for the CDR3 is TGTGCCAGCAGTTGGGGACAGGGGGACTCTGGAAACACCATATATTTT.

The chain joins TRBV3-1 to TRBJ1-1; D gene ambiguous. Germline V CDR1 and CDR2: LGHDT, YNNKEL (reference sequence). Between the trimmed V and J ends, which lost 3 bases and 0 bases, there was a span of 8 bases. The CDR3 is 14 amino acids. CDR3 sequence reads: CASSHRGMNTEAFF. In DNA, the CDR3 is TGTGCCAGCAGCCACCGGGGTATGAACACTGAAGCTTTCTTT.

In the case of this clonotype: This may arise from a read error, as a much more abundant clone is one base away. The chain combines TRBV20-1 with TRBJ2-5, with TRBD2 matching 13 bases. The CDR3 is 15 residues long. CDR1 DFQATT and CDR2 SNEGSKA come from the germline V gene (reference sequence). The CDR3 nucleotides are TGCAGTGCGTCAAGACTAGCGGGGGGTCAAGGGACCCAGTACTTC. Translated: CSASRLAGGQGTQYF.